These T cell receptor beta chains were read from a single sample in a study of cytomegalovirus exposure and HLA in healthy donors. Data came from immunoSEQ multiplex PCR; TCRdb stores just in-frame clones and leaves some out. This sample has about 160,000 clones, with approximately 85% found just once. Sequencing was performed on PBMCs. All receptors come from a man younger than 35 in good health and CMV-seropositive. The CDR3 runs from the conserved cysteine through the conserved F or W. The D gene is left open where the match is weak. Clone size is shown for a subset of rows, as once, few, many or a class of expanded clone.

j_call v_call d_call clone_size cdr3_nt cdr3_aa
TRBJ2-7 TRBV13 NA few TGTGCCAGCAGCACCTCCTGGACAAGCTCCTACGAGCAGTACTTC CASSTSWTSSYEQYF
TRBJ1-5 TRBV5-3 TRBD1 NA TGTGCCAGAAGCTCCGGGACAGGACTTAATCAGCCCCAGCATTTT CARSSGTGLNQPQHF
TRBJ1-4 TRBV4-1 NA NA TGCGCCAGCAGCCAAGATCCGGCAGGGACTACAACTAATGAAAAACTGTTTTTT CASSQDPAGTTTNEKLFF
TRBJ2-2 TRBV2 TRBD2 NA TGTGCCAGCACCGAGCGGGGGACCGGGGAGCTGTTTTTT CASTERGTGELFF
TRBJ2-7 TRBV10-2 NA few TGCGCCAGCAGTGAGGACAGCTTTTCCTACGAGCAGTACTTC CASSEDSFSYEQYF
TRBJ1-5 TRBV6-1 TRBD1 NA TGTGCCAGCGGATTGGGGACAGATAGCAATCAGCCCCAGCATTTT CASGLGTDSNQPQHF
TRBJ1-1 TRBV4-1 NA NA TGCGCCAGCAGCCAGCCACAGGGTTCTGAAGCTTTCTTT CASSQPQGSEAFF
TRBJ1-1 TRBV7-9 TRBD1 NA TGTGCCGGAGGACAGGGGGACACTGAAGCTTTCTTT CAGGQGDTEAFF
TRBJ2-4 TRBV6-6 TRBD2 NA TGTGCCAGTTTGGGGGGAGGGGCCAAAAACATTCAGTACTTC CASLGGGAKNIQYF
TRBJ2-1 TRBV7-9 NA once TGTGCCAGCAGCTTAGGAGAGTACAATGAGCAGTTCTTC CASSLGEYNEQFF